This entry describes one T cell receptor beta chain. The data stem from a study of blood T cell repertoires in COVID-19. Overall study: Specimens from acute and convalescent COVID-19 originated in the United States, Italy and Spain.

Sequenced by immunoSEQ multiplex PCR; TCRdb stores in-frame clones only, minus some. Of under 15,000 clones listed, more than 80% are singletons. The ends lost 0 bases at V and 5 bases at J; junction bases unmatched: 5. The V gene's germline CDR1 is SGHRS and CDR2 YFSETQ. CDR3 length: 14 amino acids. Sequencing was performed on peripheral blood. This TCR was sampled from a human donor in a cohort sampled during active COVID-19. The rearrangement joins TRBV5-1 to TRBJ2-7; 7 bases agree with TRBD2. The CDR3 region has the DNA TGCGCCAGCAGCTTGGCCGCTAGCGGTAACGAGCAGTACTTC. It codes for CASSLAASGNEQYF.